The 19 T cell receptor beta chains reported below all come from one sample, sequenced in a study of T cells after posttransplantation cyclophosphamide. A marrow graft followed busulfan-fludarabine conditioning, with cyclophosphamide on days +3 and +4. TCRdb keeps only in-frame clones here, not all; method: immunoSEQ multiplex PCR. Recorded here are 6,000 to 8,000 clones, with no singletons, and the ten leading clones hold 6%. The sample in question was PBMCs, obtained after an allogeneic stem cell transplant with post-transplant cyclophosphamide. These receptors were taken from a male patient aged 25-45 years who received an allogeneic stem cell transplant from an unrelated donor, was CMV-positive, and had acute and chronic GVHD. Among the T cells, some may be from the graft donor.

By share, this clone counts as medium-sized (0.01 to 0.1%). This rearrangement joins TRBV6-1 to TRBJ2-1, with 8 bases identical to TRBD1. V lost 6 bases to trimming and J lost 6 bases; unmatched junction nucleotides: 1. CDR3 length equals 12 residues. Per germline, CDR1 MNHNS and CDR2 SASEGT. The CDR3 sequence is CASRTGVNEQFF. Here the CDR3 DNA reads TGTGCCAGCAGGACAGGGGTCAATGAGCAGTTCTTC.

Ten or more counts support this clone. The J gene is TRBJ2-1, the V gene TRBV7-9, with TRBD2 matching over 11 bases. Trimming removed 4 bases from V and 5 bases from J; junction bases left unmatched: 4. The CDR3 consists of 15 residues. Germline CDR1 is SEHNR and CDR2 is FQNEAQ (reference sequence). In nucleotides, the CDR3 is TGTGCCAGCAGCTCGGGACTAGCGGAGAACAATGAGCAGTTCTTC. It yields the protein CASSSGLAENNEQFF.

This clone was observed a few times. A read error may explain this, as a much larger clone is one base away. The chain employs TRBV4-2 and TRBJ2-3, with 12 positions matching TRBD2. Germline lookup yields CDR1 LGHNA and CDR2 YNFKEQ. V trimming: 0 bases; J trimming: 9 bases; junction bases outside the gene matches: 7. This CDR3 region has 16 residues. The CDR3 coding sequence is TGTGCCAGCAGCCAAGATCCCACCGGACTAGCGGGGACGCAGTATTTT. Its protein is CASSQDPTGLAGTQYF.

This clone showed up many times. The chain combines TRBV6-2 or TRBV6-3 with TRBJ2-7, with 11 bases identical to TRBD2. Unmatched junction bases numbered 2, after V lost 2 bases and J lost 2 bases. CDR1 is MNHEY, CDR2 SVGEGT, per germline. The CDR3 length is 15 residues. In DNA form, the CDR3 reads TGTGCCAGCAGTTACGGGACTAGCGGTACCTACGAGCAGTACTTC. Protein sequence: CASSYGTSGTYEQYF.

There are many counts of this clone. The chain has TRBV2 and TRBJ1-5; 10 positions agree with TRBD1. CDR3 length: 15 amino acids. CDR1 and CDR2 (germline): SNHLY, FYNNEI. V lost 7 bases, J lost 5 bases, and 8 bases stayed unmatched. CDR3 nucleotides: TGTGCCAGCAAGGAGTCGACAGGGGGCTATCAGCCCCAGCATTTT. The encoded protein is CASKESTGGYQPQHF.

In this sample, this clone is medium-sized (0.01 to 0.1%). The J gene is TRBJ2-7, the V gene TRBV18, with 11 bases that match TRBD2. The CDR3 totals 15 residues. CDR1 is KGHSH, CDR2 LQKENI, per germline. V shed 2 bases and J 1 base; nucleotides not matched to a gene: 1. This CDR3 reads CASSPTSGGSYEQYF. As DNA, the CDR3 is TGTGCCAGCTCACCAACTAGCGGGGGATCCTACGAGCAGTACTTC.

This clone has at least ten counts. The chain has TRBV4-1 and TRBJ2-7, with 8 nucleotides matching TRBD2. CDR1 and CDR2 from the germline V gene are MGHRA and YSYEKL. Trimming took 1 base from V and 9 from J; bases not matched to a gene: 17. The CDR3 extends over 17 amino acids. The CDR3 nucleotides read TGCGCCAGCAGCCAAGGAGACGGTACGGGGGGGCCTTTTTGGCAGTACTTC. It specifies CASSQGDGTGGPFWQYF.

This chain links TRBV30 with TRBJ1-2; the match to TRBD1 covers 9 bases. J was trimmed by 2 bases and V by 7 bases; bases with no gene match: 11. This CDR3 has 15 amino acids. Germline V gene lookup returns CDR1 GTSNPN and CDR2 SVGIG (reference sequence). DNA of the CDR3: TGTGCCTTGGACAGGGGCCTAGTGTTAAACTATGGCTACACCTTC. Encoded protein: CALDRGLVLNYGYTF.

This clone was counted many times. The gene calls are TRBV6-5 and TRBJ1-6; TRBD1 aligns across 8 bases. Per germline, CDR1 MNHEY and CDR2 SVGAGI. The CDR3 extends over 13 amino acids. Trimming at V came to 5 bases and at J to 10 bases, leaving 4 bases not matched to a gene. The CDR3 DNA sequence: TGTGCCAGCAGTCAGGGGGCACGGTCACCCCTCCACTTT. This sequence encodes CASSQGARSPLHF.

This clone was seen ten or more times. V is TRBV7-2 and J is TRBJ2-7; the match to TRBD1 covers 11 bases. CDR1 is SGHTA, CDR2 FQGNSA, per germline. V shed 5 bases, J shed 2 bases, and the junction held 11 bases outside the gene matches. The CDR3 has 17 residues. Here the CDR3 DNA reads TGTGCCAGCAGCCCTGGGGGGACAGGGGGAAGGGCCTACGAGCAGTACTTC. This encodes CASSPGGTGGRAYEQYF. Full variable domain (rest looked up from reference TRBV7-2 and TRBJ2-7): GAGVSQSPSNKVTEKGKDVELRCDPISGHTALYWYRQSLGQGLEFLIYFQGNSAPDKSGLPSDRFSAERTGGSVSTLTIQRTQQEDSAVYLCASSPGGTGGRAYEQYFGPGTRLTVT.

Many counts were recorded for this clone. The V and J genes are TRBV7-8 and TRBJ2-7; D is possibly TRBD1 (5 bases). The CDR3 extends over 16 amino acids. V gave up 1 base and J gave up 3 bases, with 16 bases separating them. Germline loops: CDR1 SGHVS, CDR2 FQNEAQ. The CDR3 loop is CASSLGPGNEFYEQYF. The CDR3 bases are TGTGCCAGCAGCTTAGGGCCAGGGAATGAGTTCTACGAGCAGTACTTC. Together with reference TRBV7-8 and TRBJ2-7, the CDR3 gives the full variable domain: GAGVSQSPRYKVAKRGQDVALRCDPISGHVSLFWYQQALGQGPEFLTYFQNEAQLDKSGLPSDRFFAERPEGSVSTLKIQRTQQEDSAVYLCASSLGPGNEFYEQYFGPGTRLTVT.

This clone was observed at least ten times. V usage is TRBV10-3 and J usage is TRBJ2-2; possible D gene TRBD1, 5 bases. This CDR3 is built from 14 residues. Germline V gene data show CDR1 as ENHRY and CDR2 as SYGVKD. V was cut by 5 bases and J by 5 bases, with 12 bases left in between. DNA for the CDR3: TGTGCCATCAGTCAGACAGTTGTAACCGGGGAGCTGTTTTTT. It specifies CAISQTVVTGELFF.

This clone was picked up many times. In DNA, the CDR3 is TGTGCCTGGAAAGGCGGGAGGGCCACAGATACGCAGTATTTT. Translation gives CAWKGGRATDTQYF. The rearrangement links TRBV30 to TRBJ2-3; 9 bases map to TRBD2. Unmatched junction bases numbered 4, after V lost 4 bases and J lost 2 bases. The CDR3 is 14 residues long. CDR1 is GTSNPN and CDR2 is SVGIG in the germline V gene (reference sequence).

This clone was recorded many times. The gene calls are TRBV11-3 and TRBJ1-1, with 7 bases that match TRBD1. This CDR3 is 13 amino acids long. From germline, CDR1 is SGHNT and CDR2 YENEEA. Trimming at V came to 5 bases and at J to 6 bases, leaving 6 bases not matched to a gene. CDR3 protein: CASSLDREPEAFF. As DNA, the CDR3 is TGTGCCAGCAGCCTCGACAGGGAACCTGAAGCTTTCTTT. Complete variable domain (other parts from reference TRBV11-3 and TRBJ1-1): EAGVVQSPRYKIIEKKQPVAFWCNPISGHNTLYWYLQNLGQGPELLIRYENEEAVDDSQLPKDRFSAERLKGVDSTLKIQPAELGDSAVYLCASSLDREPEAFFGQGTRLTVV.

This clone was counted between two and nine times. The V call is TRBV29-1, the J call TRBJ2-5; TRBD1 agrees at 10 bases. The CDR3 covers 13 residues. Germline CDR1 SQVTM, CDR2 ANQGSEA. The J segment lost 4 bases and the V segment lost 8 bases, leaving 7 bases of the junction unmatched. The CDR3 DNA sequence: TGCAGCACCTGGACAGGGGGGGGAGAGACCCAGTACTTC. This gives the protein CSTWTGGGETQYF. Combining the CDR3 with reference TRBV29-1 and TRBJ2-5 gives the whole variable domain SAVISQKPSRDICQRGTSLTIQCQVDSQVTMMFWYRQQPGQSLTLIATANQGSEATYESGFVIDKFPISRPNLTFSTLTVSNMSPEDSSIYLCSTWTGGGETQYFGPGTRLLVL.

This clone was counted many times. In nucleotides, the CDR3 is TGTGCCAGTAGTACCTTCCGTGGGACTAACTACAATCAGCCCCAGCATTTT. Its protein product is CASSTFRGTNYNQPQHF. The chain employs TRBV19 and TRBJ1-5, with a tentative D call TRBD1 (5 bases). V shed 4 bases and J shed 3 bases, with 19 bases lying between them. The CDR3 covers 17 residues. Per the germline V gene, CDR1 is LNHDA and CDR2 is SQIVND (reference sequence).

This clone was detected many times. The V gene is TRBV5-4, the J gene TRBJ1-4; TRBD1 aligns across 9 bases. This CDR3 comprises 14 residues. Trimming removed 3 bases from V and 7 bases from J; junction bases left unmatched: 4. Per germline, CDR1 SGHNT and CDR2 YYREEE (reference sequence). The CDR3 here is CASSWTGVGEKLFF. CDR3 DNA sequence: TGTGCCAGCAGCTGGACAGGGGTCGGTGAAAAACTGTTTTTT.

Ten or more counts support this clone. The V and J genes are TRBV7-6 and TRBJ2-3, with D possibly being TRBD1 (6 bases). The germline V gene has CDR1 SGHVS and CDR2 FNYEAQ. The length of the CDR3 is 15 residues. The V and J ends lost 6 bases and 3 bases respectively, with 16 bases between them. CDR3 nucleotides: TGTGCCAGCAGTAATCGAGGGGGAGTAACAGATACGCAGTATTTT. Translation gives CASSNRGGVTDTQYF.

This clone came up many times. The chain couples TRBV5-3 to TRBJ1-5; D unresolved. TRBV5-3 is flagged as an ORF with uncertain function. With 0 bases removed from V and 0 bases from J, the gap between germline ends came to 16 bases. This CDR3 comprises 18 residues. The CDR3, as DNA: TGTGCCAGAAGCTTGGGACTCCTTCGGGGTTATAGCAATCAGCCCCAGCATTTT. Encoded protein: CARSLGLLRGYSNQPQHF.